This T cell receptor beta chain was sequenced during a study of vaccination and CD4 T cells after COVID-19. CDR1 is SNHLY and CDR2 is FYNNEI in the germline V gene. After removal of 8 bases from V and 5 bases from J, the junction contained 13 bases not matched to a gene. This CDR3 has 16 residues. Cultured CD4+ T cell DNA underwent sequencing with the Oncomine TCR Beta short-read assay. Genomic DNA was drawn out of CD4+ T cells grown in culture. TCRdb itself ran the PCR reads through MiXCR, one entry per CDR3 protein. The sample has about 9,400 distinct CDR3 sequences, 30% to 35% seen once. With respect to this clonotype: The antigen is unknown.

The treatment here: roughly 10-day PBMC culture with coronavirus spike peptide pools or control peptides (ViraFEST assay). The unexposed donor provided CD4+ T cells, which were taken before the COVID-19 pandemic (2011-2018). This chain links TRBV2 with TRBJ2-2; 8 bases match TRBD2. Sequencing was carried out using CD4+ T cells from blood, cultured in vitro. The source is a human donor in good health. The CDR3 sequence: CASVAQAGVVTGELFF. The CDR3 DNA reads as TGTGCCAGCGTCGCTCAAGCGGGAGTTGTGACCGGGGAGCTGTTTTTT.